The entry below describes one T cell receptor (beta chain). This sample was included in a study of blood T cell repertoires in COVID-19. Looking at the study overall: The samples span acute and convalescent COVID-19 from the United States, Italy and Spain. In each case, the material was cDNA or gDNA derived from T cells, B-cell-depleted T cells, or PBMCs.

In Seattle, patients joined the study during active infection and were tracked longitudinally. V was pared by 3 bases and J by 4 bases, with 15 bases between. Per germline, CDR1 MNHEY and CDR2 SMNVEV (reference sequence). This CDR3 contains 15 residues. Per the original data handling: Amplification with reference gene primers provided the estimates of nucleated cell counts. Some clones are missing from TCRdb's copy, which holds only in-frame ones; the method was immunoSEQ multiplex PCR. D and trimming come from the DNA, and the V and J calls and clone size come from that table. The data show 200,000 or so clones, about 85% seen once.

The clonotype was recovered from a person aged 65 to 85 with COVID-19, enrolled during active disease. Specimen: peripheral blood. This chain links TRBV27 with TRBJ1-2; D gene unclear. The chain's CDR3 is CASSFLGGYGYGYTF. The CDR3 DNA reads as TGTGCCAGCAGTTTCTTAGGAGGGTATGGCTATGGCTACACCTTC.